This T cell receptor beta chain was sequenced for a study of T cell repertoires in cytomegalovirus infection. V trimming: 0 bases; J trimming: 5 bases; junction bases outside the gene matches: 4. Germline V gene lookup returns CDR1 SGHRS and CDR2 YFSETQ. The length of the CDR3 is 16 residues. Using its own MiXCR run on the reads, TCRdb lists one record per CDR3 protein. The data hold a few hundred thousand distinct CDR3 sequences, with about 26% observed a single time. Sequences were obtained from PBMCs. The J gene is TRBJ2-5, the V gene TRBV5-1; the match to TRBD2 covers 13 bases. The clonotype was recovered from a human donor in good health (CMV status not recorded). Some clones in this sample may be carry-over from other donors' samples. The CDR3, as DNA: TGCGCCAGCAGCTTGGGGACTAGCGGGAGTACGGAGACCCAGTACTTC. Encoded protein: CASSLGTSGSTETQYF.